The 20 T cell receptor beta chains given below trace back to one sample, sequenced in a study of T cells in Graves' hyperthyroidism and ophthalmopathy. TCR beta CDR3 sequences were amplified from RNA transcripts. With the HTBI primer set, the TCR CDR3 went through a first round of RT-PCR. Via MiXCR, TCRdb re-called the multiplex PCR reads, giving one row per CDR3 protein. The sample holds around 720,000 distinct CDR3 sequences, over 35% seen once. Sequencing was performed on blood. The receptors come from a woman aged 40 to 55 with Graves' hyperthyroidism.

This clonotype has at least ten counts. The chain recombines TRBV9 with TRBJ1-6; no clear D gene. The CDR3 covers 14 residues. Per germline, CDR1 SGDLS and CDR2 YYNGEE. The germline V and J ends were trimmed by 4 bases and 10 bases, with 15 bases remaining between them. CDR3 sequence: CASSPGGFGSPLHF. The DNA for the CDR3 is TGTGCCAGCAGCCCGGGCGGTTTCGGGTCACCCCTCCACTTT.

The chain has TRBV5-1 and TRBJ1-6; tentatively, D is TRBD1 (6 bases). This CDR3 is built from 11 residues. From germline, CDR1 is SGHRS and CDR2 YFSETQ. Between the trimmed V and J ends, which lost 3 bases and 16 bases, there was a span of 11 bases. This CDR3 reads CASSWGQRLHF. The CDR3 nucleotides read TGCGCCAGCAGCTGGGGGCAGCGACTCCACTTT.

This clonotype came up many times. This chain uses TRBV2 with TRBJ1-2; D is unresolved. V was cut by 7 bases and J by 8 bases, with 14 bases left in between. Looked up from germline, CDR1 is SNHLY and CDR2 is FYNNEI. CDR3 length: 12 amino acids. The CDR3 bases are TGTGCCAGCACTGGACCGGGAGGAGGCTACACCTTC. It codes for CASTGPGGGYTF. Filled out from reference TRBV2 and TRBJ1-2, the complete variable domain reads EPEVTQTPSHQVTQMGQEVILRCVPISNHLYFYWYRQILGQKVEFLVSFYNNEISEKSEIFDDQFSVERPDGSNFTLKIRSTKLEDSAMYFCASTGPGGGYTFGSGTRLTVV.

This rearrangement joins TRBV7-9 to TRBJ2-5; D may be TRBD2 (6 bases). The CDR3 extends over 14 amino acids. Trimming shortened V by 1 base and J by 5 bases, and 11 bases separated the two germline ends. Looked up from germline, CDR1 is SEHNR and CDR2 is FQNEAQ (reference sequence). Written as DNA, the CDR3 is TGTGCCAGCAGCTTAGTAGTGGAGGGGGAGACCCAGTACTTC. Its translation: CASSLVVEGETQYF.

This clonotype occurred many times. V gene TRBV7-9 combines with J gene TRBJ2-7; D call uncertain. Germline lookup yields CDR1 SEHNR and CDR2 FQNEAQ (reference sequence). The germline V and J ends were trimmed by 1 base and 7 bases, with 8 bases remaining between them. The CDR3 totals 12 residues. DNA of the CDR3: TGTGCCAGCAGCTTAGAGGGATGGGAGCAGTACTTC. It encodes CASSLEGWEQYF. Full variable domain (missing parts from reference TRBV7-9 and TRBJ2-7): DTGVSQNPRHKITKRGQNVTFRCDPISEHNRLYWYRQTLGQGPEFLTYFQNEAQLEKSRLLSDRFSAERPKGSFSTLEIQRTEQGDSAMYLCASSLEGWEQYFGPGTRLTVT.

This clonotype was seen a single time. The rearrangement joins TRBV24-1 to TRBJ2-3; D gene unclear. V gave up 5 bases and J gave up 4 bases, with 9 bases separating them. CDR1 and CDR2 from the germline V gene are KGHDR and SFDVKD. The length of the CDR3 is 13 residues. The CDR3 nucleotides read TGTGCCACCAGTGCCCCGACTGCAGATACGCAGTATTTT. Its protein product is CATSAPTADTQYF.

V gene TRBV7-8 combines with J gene TRBJ2-6; D is undetermined. V dropped 2 bases and J dropped 4 bases, with 6 bases sitting between them. Germline V gives CDR1 SGHVS, CDR2 FQNEAQ. There are 14 residues in the CDR3. For the CDR3, the DNA is TGTGCCAGCAGCTTACCGGGCGGGGCCAACGTCCTGACTTTC. Its protein product is CASSLPGGANVLTF.

The chain carries TRBV19 and TRBJ1-5; D ambiguous. The CDR3 runs to 13 residues. Germline assignment: CDR1 LNHDA and CDR2 SQIVND (reference sequence). The V end lost 5 bases, the J end lost 9 bases, and 14 bases lay between the germline ends. CDR3 protein: CASSVGLLGPQHF. The CDR3 coding sequence is TGTGCCAGTAGTGTCGGTCTGCTTGGGCCCCAGCATTTT.

The chain combines TRBV20-1 with TRBJ2-7; 9 bases match TRBD1. The CDR3 is made up of 17 amino acids. Germline assignment: CDR1 DFQATT and CDR2 SNEGSKA (reference sequence). The V and J ends lost 3 bases and 1 base, in that order; junction bases with no gene match: 13. DNA for the CDR3: TGCAGTGCTAGTAATCGGGACAGGGCTATACTTTCCTACGAGCAGTACTTC. This gives the protein CSASNRDRAILSYEQYF.

This clonotype showed up many times. The V call is TRBV7-2, the J call TRBJ1-2, with D maybe TRBD1 (5 bases). Germline V lookup: CDR1 SGHTA, CDR2 FQGNSA. The CDR3 runs to 16 residues. V was clipped by 4 bases and J by 7 bases, with 22 bases between them. The CDR3 sequence: CASSSSSGGGGAGYTF. CDR3 bases: TGTGCCAGCAGCTCCTCCTCGGGAGGAGGTGGGGCTGGCTACACCTTC.

This clonotype appeared once. V gene TRBV6-9 combines with J gene TRBJ2-5; no firm D call. This CDR3 region has 15 residues. Trimming took 3 bases from V and 5 from J, leaving 16 bases between them. Germline loops: CDR1 MNHGY, CDR2 SVAAGI. CDR3: CASSYETRIGETQYF. The CDR3 nucleotides are TGTGCCAGCAGTTACGAAACACGGATTGGGGAGACCCAGTACTTC.

For the CDR3, the DNA is TGTGCCAGCAGCCAAGAGGAAGGGGGCACAGATACGCAGTATTTT. It encodes CASSQEEGGTDTQYF. The chain has TRBV3-1 and TRBJ2-3, with D perhaps TRBD1 (5 bases). Looked up from germline, CDR1 is LGHDT and CDR2 is YNNKEL (reference sequence). This CDR3 has 15 amino acids. V was cut by 0 bases and J by 1 base, with 8 bases left in between.

About this clonotype: A single base separates this from a much larger clone, so it may be a read error. The chain joins TRBV20-1 to TRBJ2-5, with 7 bases identical to TRBD2. The V gene's germline CDR1 is DFQATT and CDR2 SNEGSKA (reference sequence). V shed 3 bases, J shed 7 bases, and the junction held 14 bases outside the gene matches. The CDR3 contains 15 residues. This chain's CDR3 is CSASTGLGEGGTQYF. CDR3 nucleotide sequence: TGCAGTGCTAGTACGGGGTTAGGGGAGGGAGGGACCCAGTACTTC.

The chain couples TRBV19 to TRBJ2-5; 7 positions match TRBD1. The V gene's germline CDR1 is LNHDA and CDR2 SQIVND (reference sequence). The J segment lost 2 bases and the V segment lost 3 bases, leaving 3 bases of the junction unmatched. This CDR3 has 14 residues. The CDR3 DNA reads TGTGCCAGTAGTATCACGACAGGGCAAGAGACCCAGTACTTC. This translates into CASSITTGQETQYF.

This clonotype was observed a single time. A much larger clone is a single base away; this may be a read error. The rearrangement uses TRBV7-2 and TRBJ1-5; D is unclear. The CDR3 has 14 residues. CDR1 SGHTA and CDR2 FQGNSA come from the germline V gene. The CDR3 sequence: CAGSLGAANQPQHF. The CDR3 DNA reads as TGTGCCGGCAGCTTAGGAGCGGCAAATCAGCCCCAGCATTTT. Based on the CDR3 plus reference TRBV7-2 and TRBJ1-5, the full variable domain is GAGVSQSPSNKVTEKGKDVELRCDPISGHTALYWYRQSLGQGLEFLIYFQGNSAPDKSGLPSDRFSAERTGGSVSTLTIQRTQQEDSAVYLCAGSLGAANQPQHFGDGTRLSIL.

In the case of this clonotype: This may arise from a read error, as a much more abundant clone is one base away. This chain uses TRBV5-1 with TRBJ1-2; a possible D gene is TRBD1 (6 bases). CDR3 size: 13 residues. The germline V gene has CDR1 SGHRS and CDR2 YFSETQ. CDR3 region: CASSPTGYYGCTF. The CDR3 DNA is TGCGCCAGCAGCCCTACAGGGTACTATGGCTGCACCTTC.

This clonotype appeared a single time. J is TRBJ1-2 and V is TRBV7-9; 8 bases are a match to TRBD1. The V gene end was trimmed by 5 bases and the J gene end by 8 bases; junction bases not matched to a gene: 10. Germline CDR1 is SEHNR and CDR2 is FQNEAQ (reference sequence). The CDR3 consists of 14 residues. The CDR3 DNA reads as TGTGCCAGCAGCCCAACCCCCGGGACAGGAGGCTACACCTTC. Translation gives CASSPTPGTGGYTF.

This clonotype was found many times. The chain joins TRBV20-1 to TRBJ1-1; 10 nucleotides agree with TRBD1. The germline V gene has CDR1 DFQATT and CDR2 SNEGSKA (reference sequence). The CDR3 totals 14 residues. Losses at the gene ends were 0 bases for V and 4 bases for J; bases not matched to a gene: 2. CDR3 region: CSARERTGGTEAFF. CDR3 in DNA: TGCAGTGCTAGAGAGAGGACAGGGGGCACTGAAGCTTTCTTT.

The CDR3 sequence is CAISDPGTGQPISGANVLTF. CDR3 bases: TGTGCCATCAGTGATCCGGGGACGGGACAGCCTATCTCTGGGGCCAACGTCCTGACTTTC. This chain joins TRBV10-3 and TRBJ2-6; 7 nucleotides line up with TRBD1. The CDR3 is made up of 20 amino acids. V trimming: 3 bases; J trimming: 0 bases; junction bases outside the gene matches: 14. Germline CDR1 ENHRY, CDR2 SYGVKD.

The V call is TRBV6-1, the J call TRBJ2-7; D is undetermined. The germline V and J ends were trimmed by 5 bases and 7 bases, with 21 bases remaining between them. Germline V gene data show CDR1 as MNHNS and CDR2 as SASEGT. The CDR3 runs to 15 residues. The CDR3 coding sequence is TGTGCCAGCAGTCCCACAACCGGGTCCCAGTGGGAGCAGTACTTC. It yields the protein CASSPTTGSQWEQYF.